This T cell receptor beta chain was sequenced for a study of tumor and adjacent non-tumor tissue in lung cancer. Overall study: Stage I to III disease affected roughly 10 men and roughly five women aged roughly 31 to 85.

In its sample, this clonotype was seen many times. Its antigen is unidentified. TCRbeta libraries were built with three rounds of nested PCR, modified from ARM-PCR. TCRdb recomputed calls from the multiplex PCR reads with MiXCR, one row per CDR3 protein. The table shows fewer than 75,000 distinct CDR3 sequences, with under 80% occurring only once. No cell sorting was done before RNA was extracted from the tissue. Distant lung tissue was collected more than 3 cm away from the tumor edge. This CDR3 is 15 amino acids long. CDR1 is MGHRA, CDR2 YSYEKL, per germline. With 4 bases clipped from V and 4 bases from J, the junction kept 7 bases outside the gene matches. Study-level findings and limits: Tumor tissue had significantly higher TCR diversity than normal lung.

This chain uses TRBV4-1 with TRBJ2-1, with 7 bases aligning to TRBD1. This sequence was found in a man aged 60 to 69 with non-small cell lung cancer. Sequenced sample: distant non-tumor lung tissue. The CDR3 protein is CASSPGQGDYNEQFF. In nucleotides, the CDR3 is TGCGCCAGCAGCCCCGGTCAGGGGGATTACAATGAGCAGTTCTTC.